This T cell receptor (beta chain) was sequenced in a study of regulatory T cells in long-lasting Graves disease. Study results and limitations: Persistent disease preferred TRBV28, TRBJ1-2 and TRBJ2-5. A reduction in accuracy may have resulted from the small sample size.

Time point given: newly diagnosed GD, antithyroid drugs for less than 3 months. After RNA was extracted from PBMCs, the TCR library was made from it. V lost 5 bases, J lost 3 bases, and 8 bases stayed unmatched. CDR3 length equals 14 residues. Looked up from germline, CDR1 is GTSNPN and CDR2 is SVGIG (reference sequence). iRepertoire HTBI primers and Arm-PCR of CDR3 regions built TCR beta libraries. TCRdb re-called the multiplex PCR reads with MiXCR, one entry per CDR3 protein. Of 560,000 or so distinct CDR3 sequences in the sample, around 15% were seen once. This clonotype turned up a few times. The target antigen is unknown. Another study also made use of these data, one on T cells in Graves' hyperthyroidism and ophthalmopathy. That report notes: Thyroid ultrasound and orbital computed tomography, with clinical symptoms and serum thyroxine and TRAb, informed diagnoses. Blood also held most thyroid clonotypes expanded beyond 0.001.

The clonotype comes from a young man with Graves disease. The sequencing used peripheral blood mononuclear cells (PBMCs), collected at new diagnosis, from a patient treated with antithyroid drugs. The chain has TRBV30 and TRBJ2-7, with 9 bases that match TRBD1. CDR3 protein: CAWGPGQGYYEQYF. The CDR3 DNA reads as TGTGCCTGGGGCCCGGGACAGGGCTACTACGAGCAGTACTTC.